The clone carrying this T cell receptor (beta chain) was counted between two and nine times. The antigen is undetermined. This specimen belongs to a study of cytomegalovirus exposure and HLA in healthy donors. Study as a whole: Early on, a data release was issued that held roughly 80 million unique TCRs from HLA-typed donors. The Caucasian-associated ancestry cluster contained approximately 81% of the approximately 420 genotyped donors.

This PCR relied on a set of 60 Vbeta primers and 13 Jbeta primers. Repertoires were generated with immunoSEQ multiplex PCR, while TCRdb's copy carries only in-frame clones and drops some. The repertoire holds 75,000 to 90,000 clones, with roughly 72% as singletons. Trimming took off 4 bases at V and 4 bases at J, with 10 bases between the two ends. CDR1 and CDR2 (germline): MNHNS, SASEGT. The CDR3 sequence is 13 residues long. The study's findings and limits: A few CMV-associated chains were confirmed in vitro to be specific for CMV antigens.

The origin of this receptor is a woman aged 35 to 49 in good health and CMV-seropositive. The sequenced material came from PBMCs. V is TRBV6-1 and J is TRBJ1-1; tentatively, D is TRBD1 (5 bases). The CDR3 nucleotides are TGTGCCAGCAGTGTCCCGGGGGTCACTGAAGCTTTCTTT. The encoded protein is CASSVPGVTEAFF.